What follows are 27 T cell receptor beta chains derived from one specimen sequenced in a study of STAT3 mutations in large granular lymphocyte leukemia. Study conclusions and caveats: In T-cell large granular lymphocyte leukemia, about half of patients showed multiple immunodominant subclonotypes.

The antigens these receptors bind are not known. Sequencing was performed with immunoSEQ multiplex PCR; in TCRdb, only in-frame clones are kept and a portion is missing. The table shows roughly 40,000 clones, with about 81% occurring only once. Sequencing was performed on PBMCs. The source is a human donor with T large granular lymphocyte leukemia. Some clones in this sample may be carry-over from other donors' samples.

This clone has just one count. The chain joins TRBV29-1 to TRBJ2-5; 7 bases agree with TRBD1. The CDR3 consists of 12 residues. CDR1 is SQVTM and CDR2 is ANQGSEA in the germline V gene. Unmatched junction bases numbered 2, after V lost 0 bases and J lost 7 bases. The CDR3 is CSVEDGQVTQYF. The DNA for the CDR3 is TGCAGCGTTGAAGATGGACAGGTGACCCAGTACTTC.

Written as DNA, the CDR3 is TGTGCCAGCAGTTTATCCCCCGCAGCCTACAATGAGCAGTTCTTC. Its protein product is CASSLSPAAYNEQFF. J is TRBJ2-1 and V is TRBV27; D unresolved. The V and J ends lost 0 bases and 2 bases respectively, with 8 bases between them. The CDR3 loop spans 15 amino acids. CDR1 and CDR2 (germline): MNHEY, SMNVEV (reference sequence).

The CDR3 DNA reads as TGTGCCAGCAGTTATGACAGCTTTAACTATGGCTACACCTTC. This gives the protein CASSYDSFNYGYTF. This chain uses TRBV6-5 with TRBJ1-2, with TRBD1 as a possible D gene (5 bases). Germline V CDR1 and CDR2: MNHEY, SVGAGI. The CDR3 length is 14 residues. V dropped 3 bases and J dropped 1 base, with 9 bases sitting between them.

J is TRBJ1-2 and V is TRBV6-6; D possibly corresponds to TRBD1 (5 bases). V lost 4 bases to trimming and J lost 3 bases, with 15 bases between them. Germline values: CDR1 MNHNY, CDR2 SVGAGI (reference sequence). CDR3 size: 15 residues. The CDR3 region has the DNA TGTGCCAGCAGTTCCGGGGCAGGGTTGGACTATGGCTACACCTTC. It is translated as CASSSGAGLDYGYTF.

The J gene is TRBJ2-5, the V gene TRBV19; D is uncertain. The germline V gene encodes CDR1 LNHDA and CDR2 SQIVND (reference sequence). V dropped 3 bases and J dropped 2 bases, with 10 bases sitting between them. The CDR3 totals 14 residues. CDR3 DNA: TGTGCCAGTAGTATCTCATTCACACAAGAGACCCAGTACTTC. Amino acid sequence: CASSISFTQETQYF.

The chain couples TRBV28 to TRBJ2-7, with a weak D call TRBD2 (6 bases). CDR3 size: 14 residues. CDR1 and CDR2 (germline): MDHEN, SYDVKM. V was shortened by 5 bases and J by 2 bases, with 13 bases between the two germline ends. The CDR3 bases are TGTGCCAGCAGTACGGGACTTCTAGCCTACGAGCAGTACTTC. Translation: CASSTGLLAYEQYF.

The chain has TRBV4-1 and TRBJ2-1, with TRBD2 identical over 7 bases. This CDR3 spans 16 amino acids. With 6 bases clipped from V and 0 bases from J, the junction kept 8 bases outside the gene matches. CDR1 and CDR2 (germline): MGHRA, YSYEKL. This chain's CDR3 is CASSKAGLSSYNEQFF. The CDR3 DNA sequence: TGCGCCAGCAGTAAAGCGGGGTTGAGCTCCTACAATGAGCAGTTCTTC.

The CDR3 sequence: CASSPGQWDLYGYTF. CDR3 sequence (DNA): TGTGCCAGCAGCCCCGGACAGTGGGACCTCTATGGCTACACCTTC. This chain links TRBV5-4 with TRBJ1-2; TRBD1 might be the D (6 bases). Germline V CDR1 and CDR2: SGHNT, YYREEE (reference sequence). Deletions cut 4 bases from V and 4 bases from J, with 17 bases between. The CDR3 totals 15 residues.

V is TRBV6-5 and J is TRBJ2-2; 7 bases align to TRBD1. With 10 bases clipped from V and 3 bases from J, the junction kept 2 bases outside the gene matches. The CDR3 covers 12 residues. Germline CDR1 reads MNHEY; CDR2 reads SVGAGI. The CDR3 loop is CAIQGDTGELFF. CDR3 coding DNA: TGTGCCATCCAGGGGGACACCGGGGAGCTGTTTTTT.

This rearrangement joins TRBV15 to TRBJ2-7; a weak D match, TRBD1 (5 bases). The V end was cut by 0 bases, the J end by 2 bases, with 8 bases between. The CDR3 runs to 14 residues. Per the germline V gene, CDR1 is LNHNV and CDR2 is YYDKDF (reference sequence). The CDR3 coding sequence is TGTGCCACCAGCAGAGATCAAGGGGCCTACGAGCAGTACGTC. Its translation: CATSRDQGAYEQYV.

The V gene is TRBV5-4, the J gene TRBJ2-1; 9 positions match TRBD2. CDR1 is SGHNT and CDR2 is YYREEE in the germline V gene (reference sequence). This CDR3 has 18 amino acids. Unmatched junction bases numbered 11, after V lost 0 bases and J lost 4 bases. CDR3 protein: CASSLADGILAGYNEQFF. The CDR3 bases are TGTGCCAGCAGCTTGGCGGACGGTATTCTAGCGGGATACAATGAGCAGTTCTTC.

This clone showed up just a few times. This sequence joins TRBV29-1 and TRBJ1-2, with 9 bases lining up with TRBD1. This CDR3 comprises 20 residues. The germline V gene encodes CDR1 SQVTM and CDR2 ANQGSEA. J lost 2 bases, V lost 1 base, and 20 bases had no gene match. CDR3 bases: TGCAGCGTTGAAGCTTGGACCGAACAGGGGGCGGATAGACAAAACTATGGCTACACCTTC. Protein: CSVEAWTEQGADRQNYGYTF.

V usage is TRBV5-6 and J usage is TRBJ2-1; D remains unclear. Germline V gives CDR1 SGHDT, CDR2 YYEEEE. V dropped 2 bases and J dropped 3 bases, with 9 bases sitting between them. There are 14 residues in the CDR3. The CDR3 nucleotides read TGTGCCAGCAGCTTTTATTCAAACTACAATGAGCAGTTCTTC. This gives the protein CASSFYSNYNEQFF. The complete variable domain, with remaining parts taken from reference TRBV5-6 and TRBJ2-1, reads DAGVTQSPTHLIKTRGQQVTLRCSPKSGHDTVSWYQQALGQGPQFIFQYYEEEERQRGNFPDRFSGHQFPNYSSELNVNALLLGDSALYLCASSFYSNYNEQFFGPGTRLTVL.

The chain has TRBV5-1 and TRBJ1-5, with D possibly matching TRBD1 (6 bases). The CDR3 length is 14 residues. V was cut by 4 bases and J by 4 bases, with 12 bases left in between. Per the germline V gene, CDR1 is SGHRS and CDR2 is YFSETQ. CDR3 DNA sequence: TGCGCCAGCAGCGCGGGGGGCTATAATCAGCCCCAGCATTTT. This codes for CASSAGGYNQPQHF. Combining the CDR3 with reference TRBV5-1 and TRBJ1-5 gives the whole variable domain KAGVTQTPRYLIKTRGQQVTLSCSPISGHRSVSWYQQTPGQGLQFLFEYFSETQRNKGNFPGRFSGRQFSNSRSEMNVSTLELGDSALYLCASSAGGYNQPQHFGDGTRLSIL.

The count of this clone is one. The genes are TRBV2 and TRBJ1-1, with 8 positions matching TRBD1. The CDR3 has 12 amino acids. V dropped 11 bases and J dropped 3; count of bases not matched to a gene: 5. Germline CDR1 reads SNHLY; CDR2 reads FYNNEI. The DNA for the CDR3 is TGTGCCGGACAGGGAATCGACACTGAAGCTTTCTTT. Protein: CAGQGIDTEAFF.

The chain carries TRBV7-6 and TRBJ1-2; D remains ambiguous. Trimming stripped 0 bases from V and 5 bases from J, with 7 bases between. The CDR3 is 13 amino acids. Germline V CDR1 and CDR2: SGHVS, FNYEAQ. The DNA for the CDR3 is TGTGCCAGCAGCTTAGCCCCGGAATATGGCTACACCTTC. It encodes CASSLAPEYGYTF.

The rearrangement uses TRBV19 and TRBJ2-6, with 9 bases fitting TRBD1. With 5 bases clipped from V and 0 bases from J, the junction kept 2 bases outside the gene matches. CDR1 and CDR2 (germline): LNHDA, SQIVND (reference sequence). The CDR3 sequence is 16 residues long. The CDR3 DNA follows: TGTGCCAGTAGTGGGACAGGGCACTCTGGGGCCAACGTCCTGACTTTC. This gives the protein CASSGTGHSGANVLTF.

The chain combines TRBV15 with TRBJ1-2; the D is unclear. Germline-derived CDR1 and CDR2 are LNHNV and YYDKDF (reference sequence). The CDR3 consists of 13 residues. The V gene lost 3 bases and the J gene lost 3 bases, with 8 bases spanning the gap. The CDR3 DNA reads TGTGCCACCAGCAGTAGGCGGGACTATGGCTACACCTTC. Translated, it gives CATSSRRDYGYTF.

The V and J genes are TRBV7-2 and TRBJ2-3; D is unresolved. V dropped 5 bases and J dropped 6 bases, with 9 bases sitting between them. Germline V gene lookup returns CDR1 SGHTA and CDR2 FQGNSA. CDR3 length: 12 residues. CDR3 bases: TGTGCCAGCAGCCTGCGTGCGGATACGCAGTATTTT. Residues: CASSLRADTQYF.

The CDR3 DNA sequence: TGTGCCAGCAGCTTTCAGTGGGGAACCCAAGAGACCCAGTACTTC. Translated: CASSFQWGTQETQYF. The chain uses TRBV7-2 and TRBJ2-5; D remains ambiguous. Deletions cut 3 bases from V and 1 base from J, with 12 bases between. From germline, CDR1 is SGHTA and CDR2 FQGNSA. The CDR3 has 15 amino acids.

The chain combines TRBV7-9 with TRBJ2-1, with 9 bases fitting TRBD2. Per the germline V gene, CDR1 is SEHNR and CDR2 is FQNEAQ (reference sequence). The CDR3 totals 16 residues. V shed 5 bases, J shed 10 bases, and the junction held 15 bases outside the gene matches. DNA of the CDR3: TGTGCCAGCAGCCTGGCAGTTAGCGGGGGTTCAGGCGAGCAGTTCTTC. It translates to CASSLAVSGGSGEQFF.

The CDR3 reads CASGQGWGGELFF. The CDR3 DNA sequence: TGTGCTAGTGGCCAGGGATGGGGGGGGGAGCTGTTTTTT. The rearrangement uses TRBV12-5 and TRBJ2-2, with D perhaps TRBD1 or TRBD2 (5 bases each). V lost 6 bases and J 8 bases, leaving 13 bases between the germline ends. The germline V gene encodes CDR1 LGHNT and CDR2 FRNRAP. This CDR3 has 13 residues.

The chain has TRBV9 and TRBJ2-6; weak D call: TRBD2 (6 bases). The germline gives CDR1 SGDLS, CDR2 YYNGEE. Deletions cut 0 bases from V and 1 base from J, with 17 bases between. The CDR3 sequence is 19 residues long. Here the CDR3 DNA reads TGTGCCAGCAGCGTAGCCCCGACCCTCGGAGGGTCTGGGGCCAACGTCCTGACTTTC. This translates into CASSVAPTLGGSGANVLTF.

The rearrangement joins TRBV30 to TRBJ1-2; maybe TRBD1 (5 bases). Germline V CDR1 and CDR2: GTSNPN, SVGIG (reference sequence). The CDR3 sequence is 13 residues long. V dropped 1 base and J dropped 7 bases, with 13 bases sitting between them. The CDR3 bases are TGTGCCTGGAGTGCGGGGGAAAAGGGTGGCTACACCTTC. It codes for CAWSAGEKGGYTF.

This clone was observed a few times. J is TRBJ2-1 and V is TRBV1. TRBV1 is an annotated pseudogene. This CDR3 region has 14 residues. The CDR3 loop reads CTSSQDEGYNEQFF. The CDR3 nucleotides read TGCACCAGCAGCCAAGACGAGGGGTACAATGAGCAGTTCTTC.

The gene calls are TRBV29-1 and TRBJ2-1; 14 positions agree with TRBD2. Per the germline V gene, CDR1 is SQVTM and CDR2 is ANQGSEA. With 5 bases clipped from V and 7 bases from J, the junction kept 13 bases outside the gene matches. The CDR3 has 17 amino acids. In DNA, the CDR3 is TGCAGCGTTTTCGGGACTAGCGGGGGAATAGTGAATAATGAGCAGTTCTTC. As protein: CSVFGTSGGIVNNEQFF.

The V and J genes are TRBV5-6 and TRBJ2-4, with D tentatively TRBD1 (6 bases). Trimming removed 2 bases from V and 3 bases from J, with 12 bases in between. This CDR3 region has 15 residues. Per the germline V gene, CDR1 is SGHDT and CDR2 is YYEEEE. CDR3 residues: CASSFRGTGKNIQYF. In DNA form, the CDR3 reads TGTGCCAGCAGCTTCAGGGGAACTGGCAAAAACATTCAGTACTTC.